This entry features one T cell receptor (beta chain) sequence. In the authors' methods: Nucleated cell number was recorded as an estimate derived from reference gene primer amplification. Generated by immunoSEQ multiplex PCR, the TCRdb table keeps only in-frame clones and is missing some. V and J calls and clone size are copied from that table; D and trimming were computed from the DNA. The sample records 300,000 to 400,000 clones, roughly 84% being singletons. This specimen belongs to a study of blood T cell repertoires in COVID-19. Across the whole study: Researchers got acute and convalescent COVID-19 samples from the United States, Italy and Spain. T cells, B-cell-depleted T cells, or PBMCs provided the cDNA or gDNA that served as material.

V lost 3 bases to trimming and J lost 2 bases; unmatched junction nucleotides: 10. This CDR3 is 19 amino acids long. Germline assignment: CDR1 KGHSH and CDR2 LQKENI. This TCR was recovered from a man in his forties or fifties with active or convalescent COVID-19. Sequenced: peripheral blood. The chain has TRBV18 and TRBJ2-1; TRBD2 aligns across 13 bases. CDR3 protein: CASSPNGLAGVVTYNEQFF. The CDR3 DNA sequence: TGTGCCAGCTCACCGAATGGACTAGCGGGAGTAGTAACCTACAATGAGCAGTTCTTC.